This T cell receptor (beta chain) was obtained from a study of T cell responses to AZD1222 COVID-19 vaccine. Assay used: immunoSEQ multiplex PCR; TCRdb lists only in-frame clones, some missing. The data show more than 100,000 clones, with 93% seen just once and approximately 5.1% held by the top ten. Study-wide points: There were mostly white British donors and more females than males, and clonal diversity was possibly underestimated. Baseline serostatus was positive in only a handful of AZD1222 recipients. Repertoire sampling was restricted to post-peak T cell response timepoints.

In regard to this clone: Its cognate antigen is unknown.

V was pared by 1 base and J by 0 bases, with 10 bases between. CDR1 and CDR2 (germline): SGHDN, FVKESK. There are 16 residues in the CDR3. The sample here was peripheral blood, taken 28 days after the second AZD1222 dose. The V call is TRBV14, the J call TRBJ1-3; the D is unclear. The origin of this receptor is an adult who received the AZD1222 COVID-19 vaccine. CDR3 region: CASSQGGSFSGNTIYF. The CDR3, as DNA: TGTGCCAGCAGCCAAGGTGGTTCGTTCTCTGGAAACACCATATATTTT.